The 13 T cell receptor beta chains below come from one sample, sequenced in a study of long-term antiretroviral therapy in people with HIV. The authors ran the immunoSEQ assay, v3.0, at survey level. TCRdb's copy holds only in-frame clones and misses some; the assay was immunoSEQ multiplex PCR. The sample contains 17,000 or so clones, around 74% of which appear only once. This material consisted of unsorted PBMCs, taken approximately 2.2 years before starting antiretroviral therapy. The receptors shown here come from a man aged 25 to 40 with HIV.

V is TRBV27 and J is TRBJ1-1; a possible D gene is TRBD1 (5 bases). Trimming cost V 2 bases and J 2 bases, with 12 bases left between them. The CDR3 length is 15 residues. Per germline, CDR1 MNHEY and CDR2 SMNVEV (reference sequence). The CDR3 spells CASSLGQGLNTEAFF. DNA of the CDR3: TGTGCCAGCAGTTTAGGGCAGGGCCTAAACACTGAAGCTTTCTTT.

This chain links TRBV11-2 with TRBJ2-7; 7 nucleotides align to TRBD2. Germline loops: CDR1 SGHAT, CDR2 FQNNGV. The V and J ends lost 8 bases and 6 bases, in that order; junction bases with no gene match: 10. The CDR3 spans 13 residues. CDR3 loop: CASRSGIGFEQYF. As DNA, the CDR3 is TGTGCCAGCCGGAGCGGGATTGGGTTCGAGCAGTACTTC.

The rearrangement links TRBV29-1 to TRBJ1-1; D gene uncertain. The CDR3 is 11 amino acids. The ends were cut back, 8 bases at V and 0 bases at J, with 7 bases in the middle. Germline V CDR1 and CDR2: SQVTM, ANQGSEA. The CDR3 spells CSLRVNTEAFF. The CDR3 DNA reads TGCAGCCTACGTGTGAACACTGAAGCTTTCTTT.

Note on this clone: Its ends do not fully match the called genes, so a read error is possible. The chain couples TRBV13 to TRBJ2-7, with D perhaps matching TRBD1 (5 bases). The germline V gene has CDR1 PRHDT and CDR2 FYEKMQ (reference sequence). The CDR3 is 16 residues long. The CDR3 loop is CASSQEMTAATYEQYF. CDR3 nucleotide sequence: TGCGCCAGCAGCCAAGAAATGACAGCAGCAACCTACGAGCAGTACTTC.

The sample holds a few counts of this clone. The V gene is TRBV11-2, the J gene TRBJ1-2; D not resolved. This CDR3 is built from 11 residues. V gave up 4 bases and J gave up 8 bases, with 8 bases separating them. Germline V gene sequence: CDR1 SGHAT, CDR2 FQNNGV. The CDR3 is CASSYGSGYTF. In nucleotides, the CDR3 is TGTGCCAGCAGCTACGGTTCGGGCTACACCTTC.

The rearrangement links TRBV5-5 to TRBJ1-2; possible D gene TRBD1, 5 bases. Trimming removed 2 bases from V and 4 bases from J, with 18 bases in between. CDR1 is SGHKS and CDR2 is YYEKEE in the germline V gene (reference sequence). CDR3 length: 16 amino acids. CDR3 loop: CASSLGDTGPTYGYTF. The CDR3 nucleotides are TGTGCCAGCAGCTTAGGGGATACCGGGCCAACCTATGGCTACACCTTC.

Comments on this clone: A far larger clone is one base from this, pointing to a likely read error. The CDR3 here is CASSQEMTAATYEQYF. CDR3 in DNA: TGTGCCAGCAGCCAAGAAATGACAGCAGCAACCTACGAGCAGTACTTC. The rearrangement links TRBV5-2 to TRBJ2-7; TRBD1 is taken as the D call from the table, unchecked against the DNA. TRBV5-2 is a recognized pseudogene. The CDR3 is made up of 16 amino acids.

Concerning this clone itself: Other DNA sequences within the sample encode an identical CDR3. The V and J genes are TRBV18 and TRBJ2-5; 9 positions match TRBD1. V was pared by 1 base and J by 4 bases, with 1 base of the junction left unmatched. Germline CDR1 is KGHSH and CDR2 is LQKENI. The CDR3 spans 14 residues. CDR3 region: CASSPLDRGETQYF. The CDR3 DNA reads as TGTGCCAGCTCACCACTGGACAGGGGAGAGACCCAGTACTTC.

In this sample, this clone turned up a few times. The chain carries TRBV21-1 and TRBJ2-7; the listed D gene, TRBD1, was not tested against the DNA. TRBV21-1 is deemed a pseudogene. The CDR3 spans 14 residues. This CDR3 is CASSSQGVDDEQYF. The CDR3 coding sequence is TGTGCCAGCAGCTCCCAGGGGGTTGACGACGAGCAGTACTTC.

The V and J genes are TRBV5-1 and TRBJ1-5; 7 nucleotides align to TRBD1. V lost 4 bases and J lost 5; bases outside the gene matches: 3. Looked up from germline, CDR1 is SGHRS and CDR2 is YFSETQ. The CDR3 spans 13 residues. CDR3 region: CASSETGDQPQHF. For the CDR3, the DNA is TGCGCCAGCAGCGAAACAGGGGATCAGCCCCAGCATTTT.

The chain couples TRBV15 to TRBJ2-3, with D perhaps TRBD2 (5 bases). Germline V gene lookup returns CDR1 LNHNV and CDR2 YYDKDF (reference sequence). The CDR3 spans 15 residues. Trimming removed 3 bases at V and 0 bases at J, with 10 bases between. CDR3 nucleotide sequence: TGTGCCACCAGCAGGGACGGGATTAGCACAGATACGCAGTATTTT. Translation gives CATSRDGISTDTQYF.

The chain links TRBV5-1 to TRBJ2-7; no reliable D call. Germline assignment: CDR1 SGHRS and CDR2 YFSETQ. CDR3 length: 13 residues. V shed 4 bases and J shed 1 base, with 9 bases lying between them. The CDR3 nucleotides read TGCGCCAGCAGCCATCCTGGGTCCTACGAGCAGTACTTC. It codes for CASSHPGSYEQYF. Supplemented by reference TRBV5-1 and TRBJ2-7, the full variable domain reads KAGVTQTPRYLIKTRGQQVTLSCSPISGHRSVSWYQQTPGQGLQFLFEYFSETQRNKGNFPGRFSGRQFSNSRSEMNVSTLELGDSALYLCASSHPGSYEQYFGPGTRLTVT.

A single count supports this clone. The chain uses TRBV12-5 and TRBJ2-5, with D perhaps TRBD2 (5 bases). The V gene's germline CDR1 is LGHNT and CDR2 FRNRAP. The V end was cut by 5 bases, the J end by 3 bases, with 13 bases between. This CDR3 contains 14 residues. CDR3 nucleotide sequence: TGTGCTAGTGGTCCCGGGGTAGTCGAAGAGACCCAGTACTTC. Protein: CASGPGVVEETQYF.